This TCR beta chain was sequenced during a study of cytomegalovirus exposure and HLA in healthy donors. Study results and caveats: HLA alleles showed associations with 16,951 TCR beta sequences in a later analysis, at a 0.05 false discovery rate. TCR beta V- and J-gene trimming, according to a later analysis, was linked to a missense DCLRE1C variant.

Primers for the PCR totalled 60 Vbeta and 13 Jbeta. The assay was immunoSEQ multiplex PCR, and TCRdb's table has in-frame clones only and misses some. Among 110,000 to 150,000 clones listed, roughly three quarters were seen once. V shed 4 bases and J shed 11 bases, with 5 bases lying between them. The CDR3 extends over 10 amino acids. Looked up from germline, CDR1 is MDHEN and CDR2 is SYDVKM. As for this clone: Its specificity is unknown.

The V and J genes are TRBV28 and TRBJ1-4; D unclear. This TCR was recovered from a woman aged 35 to 49 in good health and CMV-seronegative. The material sequenced was PBMCs. The CDR3 loop reads CASSSIKLFF. CDR3 nucleotide sequence: TGTGCCAGCAGTTCCATTAAACTGTTTTTT.